The present TCR beta chain was sequenced within a study of T cell responses to AZD1222 COVID-19 vaccine. Assay used: immunoSEQ multiplex PCR; TCRdb lists only in-frame clones, some missing. The sample records 75,000 to 85,000 clones, 87% being singletons. In the case of this clone: Its antigen remains unknown.

CDR1 is SGHDN, CDR2 FVKESK, per germline. This CDR3 comprises 15 residues. Trimming removed 4 bases at V and 4 bases at J, with 17 bases between. Study-level results: None of the repertoires were sampled until the peak T cell response had passed.

The sequenced sample was peripheral blood, obtained on day 0 of AZD1222 vaccination. The receptor comes from an adult in good health. This chain connects TRBV14 to TRBJ2-7; D uncertain. The CDR3 DNA reads as TGTGCCAGCAGCCTTGTGGACGGCGGAAATTACGAGCAGTACTTC. Its protein is CASSLVDGGNYEQYF.